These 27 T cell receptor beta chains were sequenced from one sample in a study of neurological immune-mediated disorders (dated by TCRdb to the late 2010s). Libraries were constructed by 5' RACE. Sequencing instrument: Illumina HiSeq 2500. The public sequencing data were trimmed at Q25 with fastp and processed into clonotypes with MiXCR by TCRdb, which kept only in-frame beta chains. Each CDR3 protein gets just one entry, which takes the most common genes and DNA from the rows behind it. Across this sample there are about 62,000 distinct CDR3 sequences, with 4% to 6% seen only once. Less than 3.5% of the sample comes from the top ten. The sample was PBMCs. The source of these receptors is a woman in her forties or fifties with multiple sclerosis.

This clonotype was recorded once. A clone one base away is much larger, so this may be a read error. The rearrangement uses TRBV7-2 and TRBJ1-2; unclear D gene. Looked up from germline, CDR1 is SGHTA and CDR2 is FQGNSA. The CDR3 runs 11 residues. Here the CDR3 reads CVSGLNYGYTF. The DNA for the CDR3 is TGTGTCAGCGGACTGAACTATGGCTACACCTTC.

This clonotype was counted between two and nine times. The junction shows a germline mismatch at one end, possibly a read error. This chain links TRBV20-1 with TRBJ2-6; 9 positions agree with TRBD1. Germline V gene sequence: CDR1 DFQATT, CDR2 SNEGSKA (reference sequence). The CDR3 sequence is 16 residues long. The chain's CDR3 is CSAKTQGASGAKVLTF. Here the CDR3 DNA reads TGCAGTGCTAAAACACAGGGGGCGTCTGGGGCCAAAGTCCTGACTTTC.

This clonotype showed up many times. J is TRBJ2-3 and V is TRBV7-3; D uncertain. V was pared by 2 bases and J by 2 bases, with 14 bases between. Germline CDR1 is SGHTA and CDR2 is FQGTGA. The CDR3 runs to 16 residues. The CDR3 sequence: CASSLSSPADTDTQYF. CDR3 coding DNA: TGTGCCAGCAGCTTATCGAGCCCCGCTGACACAGATACGCAGTATTTT.

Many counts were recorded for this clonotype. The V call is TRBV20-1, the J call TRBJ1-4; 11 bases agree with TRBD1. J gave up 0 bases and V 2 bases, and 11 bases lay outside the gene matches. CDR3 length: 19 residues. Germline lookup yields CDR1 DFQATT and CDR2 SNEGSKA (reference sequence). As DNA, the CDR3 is TGCAGTGCTAGAAAATACGGACAGGGGGCGATATCAACTAATGAAAAACTGTTTTTT. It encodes CSARKYGQGAISTNEKLFF.

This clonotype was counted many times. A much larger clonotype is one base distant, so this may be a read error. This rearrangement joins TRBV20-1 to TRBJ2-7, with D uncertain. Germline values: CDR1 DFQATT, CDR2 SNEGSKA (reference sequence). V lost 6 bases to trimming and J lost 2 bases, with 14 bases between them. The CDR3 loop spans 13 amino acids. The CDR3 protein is CSATKGITYEQYF. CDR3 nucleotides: TGCAGTGCCACCAAGGGAATCACCTACGAGCAGTACTTC.

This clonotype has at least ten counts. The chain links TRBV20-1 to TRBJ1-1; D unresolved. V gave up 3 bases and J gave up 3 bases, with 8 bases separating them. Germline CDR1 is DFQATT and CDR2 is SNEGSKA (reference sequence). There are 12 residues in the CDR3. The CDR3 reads CSASAGDTEAFF. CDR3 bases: TGCAGTGCTAGTGCCGGAGACACTGAAGCTTTCTTT.

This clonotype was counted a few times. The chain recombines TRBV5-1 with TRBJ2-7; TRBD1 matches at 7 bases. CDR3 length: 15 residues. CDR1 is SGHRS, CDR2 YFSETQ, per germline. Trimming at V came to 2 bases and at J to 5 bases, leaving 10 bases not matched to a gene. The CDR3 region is CASSLGQVGRDEQYF. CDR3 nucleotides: TGCGCCAGCAGCTTAGGACAGGTGGGGCGAGACGAGCAGTACTTC. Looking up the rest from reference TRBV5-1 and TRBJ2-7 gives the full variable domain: KAGVTQTPRYLIKTRGQQVTLSCSPISGHRSVSWYQQTPGQGLQFLFEYFSETQRNKGNFPGRFSGRQFSNSRSEMNVSTLELGDSALYLCASSLGQVGRDEQYFGPGTRLTVT.

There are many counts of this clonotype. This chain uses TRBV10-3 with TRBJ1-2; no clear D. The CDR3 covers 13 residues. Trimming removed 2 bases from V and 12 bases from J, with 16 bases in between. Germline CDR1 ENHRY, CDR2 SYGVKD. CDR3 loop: CAISEPSTLVHTF. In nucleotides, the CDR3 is TGTGCCATCAGTGAGCCTTCGACACTGGTACACACCTTC.

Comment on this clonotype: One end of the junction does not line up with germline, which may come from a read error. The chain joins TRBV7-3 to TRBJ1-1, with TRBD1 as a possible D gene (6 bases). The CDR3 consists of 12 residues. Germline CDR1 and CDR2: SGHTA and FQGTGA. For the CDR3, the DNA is TGTGTCAGCAGCCATCCGGGACAAGAAGCTTTCTTT. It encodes CVSSHPGQEAFF. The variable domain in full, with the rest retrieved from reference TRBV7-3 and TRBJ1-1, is GAGVSQTPSNKVTEKGKYVELRCDPISGHTALYWYRQSLGQGPEFLIYFQGTGAADDSGLPNDRFFAVRPEGSVSTLKIQRTERGDSAVYLCVSSHPGQEAFFGQGTRLTVV.

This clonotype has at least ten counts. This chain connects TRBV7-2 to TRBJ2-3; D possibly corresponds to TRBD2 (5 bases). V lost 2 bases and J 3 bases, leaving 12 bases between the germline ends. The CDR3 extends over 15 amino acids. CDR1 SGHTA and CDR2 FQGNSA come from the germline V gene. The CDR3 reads CASSLIGDGTDTQYF. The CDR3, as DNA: TGTGCCAGCAGCTTAATCGGGGATGGTACAGATACGCAGTATTTT.

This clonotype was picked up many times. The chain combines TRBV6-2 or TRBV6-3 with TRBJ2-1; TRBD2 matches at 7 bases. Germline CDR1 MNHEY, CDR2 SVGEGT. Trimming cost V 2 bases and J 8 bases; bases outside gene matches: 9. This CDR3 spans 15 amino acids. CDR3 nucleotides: TGTGCCAGCAGTTACGTCTTAGCGGGCGTGGATGAGCAGTTCTTC. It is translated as CASSYVLAGVDEQFF.

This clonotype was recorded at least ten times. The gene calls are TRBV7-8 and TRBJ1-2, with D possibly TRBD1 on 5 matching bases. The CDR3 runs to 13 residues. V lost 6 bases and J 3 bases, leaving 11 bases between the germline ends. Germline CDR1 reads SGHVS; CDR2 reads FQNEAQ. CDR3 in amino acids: CASSPGKDYGYTF. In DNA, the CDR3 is TGTGCCAGCAGTCCAGGGAAAGACTATGGCTACACCTTC.

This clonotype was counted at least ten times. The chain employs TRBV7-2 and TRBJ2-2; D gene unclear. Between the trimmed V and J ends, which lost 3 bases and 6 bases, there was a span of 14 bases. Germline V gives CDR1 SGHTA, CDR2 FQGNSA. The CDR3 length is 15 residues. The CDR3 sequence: CASSLAPTAPGELFF. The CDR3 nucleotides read TGTGCCAGCAGCTTGGCGCCGACGGCCCCCGGGGAGCTGTTTTTT.

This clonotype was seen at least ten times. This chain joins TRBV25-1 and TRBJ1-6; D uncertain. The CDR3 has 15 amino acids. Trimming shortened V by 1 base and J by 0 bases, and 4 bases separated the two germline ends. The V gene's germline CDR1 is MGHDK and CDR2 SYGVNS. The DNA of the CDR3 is TGTGCCAGCAGTGAATTGAGCTCCTATAATTCACCCCTCCACTTT. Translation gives CASSELSSYNSPLHF. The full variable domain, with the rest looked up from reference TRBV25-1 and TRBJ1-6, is EADIYQTPRYLVIGTGKKITLECSQTMGHDKMYWYQQDPGMELHLIHYSYGVNSTEKGDLSSESTVSRIRTEHFPLTLESARPSHTSQYLCASSELSSYNSPLHFGNGTRLTVT.

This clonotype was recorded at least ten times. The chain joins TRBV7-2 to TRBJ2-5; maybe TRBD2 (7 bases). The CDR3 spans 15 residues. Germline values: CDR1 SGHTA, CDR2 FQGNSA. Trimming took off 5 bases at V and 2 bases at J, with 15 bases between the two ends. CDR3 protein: CASSLGGVGQETQYF. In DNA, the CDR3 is TGTGCCAGCAGCCTAGGGGGGGTCGGTCAAGAGACCCAGTACTTC.

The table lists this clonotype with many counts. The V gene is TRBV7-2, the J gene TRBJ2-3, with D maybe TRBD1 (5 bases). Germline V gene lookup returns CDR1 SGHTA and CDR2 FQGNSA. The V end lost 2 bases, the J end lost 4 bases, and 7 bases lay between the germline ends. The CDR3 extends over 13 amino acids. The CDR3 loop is CASSLQGSDTQYF. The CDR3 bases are TGTGCCAGCAGCTTACAGGGTTCAGATACGCAGTATTTT.

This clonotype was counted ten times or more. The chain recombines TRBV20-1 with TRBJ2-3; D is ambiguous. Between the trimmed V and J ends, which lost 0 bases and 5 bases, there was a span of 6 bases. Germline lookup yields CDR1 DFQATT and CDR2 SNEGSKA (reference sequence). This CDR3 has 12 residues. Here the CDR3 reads CSARDRGDTQYF. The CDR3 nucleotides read TGCAGTGCTAGAGATCGAGGAGATACGCAGTATTTT.

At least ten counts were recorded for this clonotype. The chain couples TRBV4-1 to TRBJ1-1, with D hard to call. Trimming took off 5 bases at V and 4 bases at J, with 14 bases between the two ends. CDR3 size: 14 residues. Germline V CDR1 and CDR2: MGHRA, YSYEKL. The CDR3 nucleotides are TGCGCCAGCAGCTCTGGGTGGTTCGGCACTGAAGCTTTCTTT. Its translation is CASSSGWFGTEAFF.

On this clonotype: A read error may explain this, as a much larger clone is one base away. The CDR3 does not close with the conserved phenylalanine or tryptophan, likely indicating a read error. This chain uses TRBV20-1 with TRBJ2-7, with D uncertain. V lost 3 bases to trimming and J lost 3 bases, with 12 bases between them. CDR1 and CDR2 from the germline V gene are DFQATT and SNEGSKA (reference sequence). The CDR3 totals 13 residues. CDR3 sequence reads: CSASLETGYEQYS. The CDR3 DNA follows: TGCAGTGCTAGCCTCGAAACGGGCTACGAGCAGTACTCC.

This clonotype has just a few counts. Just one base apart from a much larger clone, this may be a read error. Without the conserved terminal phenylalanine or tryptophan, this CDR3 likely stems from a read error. CDR3 nucleotide sequence: TGTGCCGTATGGCCGGGGGACTATGGCTACACCTAC. It specifies CAVWPGDYGYTY. V and J are TRBV12-3 or TRBV12-4 and TRBJ1-2, with D possibly being TRBD1 (5 bases). The length of the CDR3 is 12 residues. Trimming left V 11 bases short and J 3 bases short, with 13 bases between.

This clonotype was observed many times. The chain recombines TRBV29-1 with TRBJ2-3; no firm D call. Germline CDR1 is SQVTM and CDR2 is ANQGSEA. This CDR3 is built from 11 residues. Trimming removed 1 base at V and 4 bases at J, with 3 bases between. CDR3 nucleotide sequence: TGCAGCGTTGAAGGCCCAGATACGCAGTATTTT. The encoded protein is CSVEGPDTQYF.

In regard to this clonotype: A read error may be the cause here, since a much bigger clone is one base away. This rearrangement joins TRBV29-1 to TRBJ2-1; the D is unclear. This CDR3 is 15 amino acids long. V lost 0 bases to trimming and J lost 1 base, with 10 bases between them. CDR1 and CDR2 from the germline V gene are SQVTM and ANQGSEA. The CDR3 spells CSVEDVSRSYNEQFF. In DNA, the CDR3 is TGCAGCGTTGAAGATGTCAGCAGATCCTACAATGAGCAGTTCTTC.

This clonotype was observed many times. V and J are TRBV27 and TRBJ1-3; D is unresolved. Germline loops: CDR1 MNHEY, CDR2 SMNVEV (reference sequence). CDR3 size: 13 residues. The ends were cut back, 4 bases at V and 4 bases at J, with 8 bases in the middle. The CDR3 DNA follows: TGTGCCAGCAGTTACGGACCAGGAAACACCATATATTTT. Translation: CASSYGPGNTIYF.

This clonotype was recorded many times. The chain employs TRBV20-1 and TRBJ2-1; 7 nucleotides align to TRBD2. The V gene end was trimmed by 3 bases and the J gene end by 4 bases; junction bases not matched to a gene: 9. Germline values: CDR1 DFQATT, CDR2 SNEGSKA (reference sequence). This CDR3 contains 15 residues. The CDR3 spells CSARGRDYQYNEQFF. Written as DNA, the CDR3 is TGCAGTGCTAGGGGGCGGGACTACCAATACAATGAGCAGTTCTTC.

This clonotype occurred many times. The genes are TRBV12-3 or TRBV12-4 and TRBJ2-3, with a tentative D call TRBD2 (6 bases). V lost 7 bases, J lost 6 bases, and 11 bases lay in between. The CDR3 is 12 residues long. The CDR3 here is CASTQGGDTQYF. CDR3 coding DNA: TGTGCCAGCACCCAAGGAGGGGATACGCAGTATTTT.

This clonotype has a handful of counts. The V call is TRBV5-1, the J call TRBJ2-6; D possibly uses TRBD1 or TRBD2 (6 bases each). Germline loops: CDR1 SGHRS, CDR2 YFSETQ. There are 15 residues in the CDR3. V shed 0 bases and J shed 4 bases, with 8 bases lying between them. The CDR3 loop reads CASSLGGTGANVLTF. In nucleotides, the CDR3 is TGCGCCAGCAGCTTGGGCGGGACAGGGGCCAACGTCCTGACTTTC.

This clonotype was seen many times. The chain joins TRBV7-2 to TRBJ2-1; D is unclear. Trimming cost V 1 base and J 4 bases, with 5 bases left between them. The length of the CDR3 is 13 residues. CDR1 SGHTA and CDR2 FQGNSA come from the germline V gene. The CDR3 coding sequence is TGTGCCAGCAGCTTAGACGGTTACAATGAGCAGTTCTTC. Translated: CASSLDGYNEQFF.